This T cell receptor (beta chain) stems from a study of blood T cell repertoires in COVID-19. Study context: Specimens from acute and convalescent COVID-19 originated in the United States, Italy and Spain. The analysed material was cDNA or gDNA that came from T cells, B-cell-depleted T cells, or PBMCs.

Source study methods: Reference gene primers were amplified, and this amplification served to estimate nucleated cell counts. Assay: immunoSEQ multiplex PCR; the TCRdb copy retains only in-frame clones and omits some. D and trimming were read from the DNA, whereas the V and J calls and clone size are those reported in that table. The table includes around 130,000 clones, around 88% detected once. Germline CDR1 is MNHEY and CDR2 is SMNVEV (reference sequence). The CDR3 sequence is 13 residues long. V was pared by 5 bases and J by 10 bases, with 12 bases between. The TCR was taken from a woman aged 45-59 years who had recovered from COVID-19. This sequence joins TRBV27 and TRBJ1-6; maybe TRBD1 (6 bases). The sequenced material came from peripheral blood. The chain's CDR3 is CASSVRDNSPLHF. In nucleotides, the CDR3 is TGTGCCAGCAGTGTCAGGGACAACTCACCCCTCCACTTT.